These 4 T cell receptor beta chains came from one sample sequenced in a study of shared clonotypes between healthy human individuals. Generated by immunoSEQ multiplex PCR, the TCRdb table keeps only in-frame clones and is missing some. The top ten hold about 0.064% of the sample, which has around 510,000 clones, roughly 95% seen once. The specimen was naive CD4+ T cells sorted from blood. Subset in this sample: CD45RA+ positively selected. These receptors all stem from a woman aged 25 to 45 in good health.

V usage is TRBV5-1 and J usage is TRBJ1-4, with D perhaps matching TRBD1 (5 bases). Trimming took off 0 bases at V and 0 bases at J, with 15 bases between the two ends. Germline V CDR1 and CDR2: SGHRS, YFSETQ. The CDR3 covers 18 residues. CDR3 amino acids: CASSLGLRDGATNEKLFF. The CDR3 DNA sequence: TGCGCCAGCAGCTTGGGACTCCGGGACGGAGCAACTAATGAAAAACTGTTTTTT. The full variable domain, in which reference TRBV5-1 and TRBJ1-4 provide the parts outside the CDR3, is KAGVTQTPRYLIKTRGQQVTLSCSPISGHRSVSWYQQTPGQGLQFLFEYFSETQRNKGNFPGRFSGRQFSNSRSEMNVSTLELGDSALYLCASSLGLRDGATNEKLFFGSGTQLSVL.

The chain recombines TRBV2 with TRBJ2-2; 8 nucleotides agree with TRBD2. The V gene end was trimmed by 6 bases and the J gene end by 1 base; junction bases not matched to a gene: 4. In germline, CDR1 is SNHLY, CDR2 FYNNEI. This CDR3 is built from 15 residues. CDR3 sequence reads: CASSELAVNTGELFF. As DNA, the CDR3 is TGTGCCAGCAGCGAACTAGCGGTGAACACCGGGGAGCTGTTTTTT.

CDR3 loop: CASSHRTGPPYEQYF. CDR3 coding DNA: TGTGCCAGCAGTCATAGGACGGGGCCCCCCTACGAGCAGTACTTC. V gene TRBV27 combines with J gene TRBJ2-5; D may be TRBD1 or TRBD2 (5 bases each). The J call may be mistaken, given a closer DNA end match to TRBJ2-7. This CDR3 is 15 amino acids long. The germline V gene encodes CDR1 MNHEY and CDR2 SMNVEV (reference sequence).

DNA for the CDR3: TGTGCCAGCAGCTTGGCCAGGGCCGGTTCTGGAAACACCATATATTTT. Translated, it gives CASSLARAGSGNTIYF. This rearrangement joins TRBV5-6 to TRBJ1-3; tentative D call: TRBD1 (5 bases). The CDR3 runs to 16 residues. Germline loops: CDR1 SGHDT, CDR2 YYEEEE. Trimming cost V 0 bases and J 1 base, with 11 bases left between them.